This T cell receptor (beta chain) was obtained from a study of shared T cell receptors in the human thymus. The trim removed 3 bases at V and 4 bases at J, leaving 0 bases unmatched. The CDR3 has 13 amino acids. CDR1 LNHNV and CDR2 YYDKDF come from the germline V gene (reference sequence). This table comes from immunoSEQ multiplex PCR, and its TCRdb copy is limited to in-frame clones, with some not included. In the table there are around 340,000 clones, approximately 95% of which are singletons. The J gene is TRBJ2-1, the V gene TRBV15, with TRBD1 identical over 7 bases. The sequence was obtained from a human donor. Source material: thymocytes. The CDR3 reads CATSRTGYNEQFF. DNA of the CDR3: TGTGCCACCAGCAGGACAGGGTACAATGAGCAGTTCTTC. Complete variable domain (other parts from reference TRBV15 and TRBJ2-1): DAMVIQNPRYQVTQFGKPVTLSCSQTLNHNVMYWYQQKSSQAPKLLFHYYDKDFNNEADTPDNFQSRRPNTSFCFLDIRSPGLGDTAMYLCATSRTGYNEQFFGPGTRLTVL.